A selection of T cell receptor beta chains follows, all from one sample in a study of neurological immune-mediated disorders. TCRdb ran MiXCR on the 5' RACE reads and lists one entry per CDR3 protein. The sample shows about 62,000 distinct CDR3 sequences, more than 4% of them seen only once. Specimen: PBMCs. The receptor source for this set is a woman between 45 and 60 years old with multiple sclerosis. CDR3s include the opening cysteine and the closing phenylalanine or tryptophan. The D gene is left open where the match is weak. Rows may omit the clone size; those that give it use once, few, many or a size class.

TRBJ1-4 | many | TRBV20-1 | NA | CSARDNEKLFF | TGCAGTGCTAGAGATAATGAAAAACTGTTTTTT
TRBJ2-5 | many | TRBV7-9 | NA | CASSRRVSRETQYF | TGTGCCAGCAGCCGTCGGGTTTCCCGAGAGACCCAGTACTTC
TRBJ1-5 | many | TRBV20-1 | TRBD1 | CSAYLDRLLNQPQHF | TGCAGTGCTTATCTGGACAGGTTACTCAATCAGCCCCAGCATTTT
TRBJ2-7 | many | TRBV5-1 | NA | CASSSGGTYEQYF | TGCGCCAGCAGCTCCGGGGGTACCTACGAGCAGTACTTC
TRBJ1-1 | NA | TRBV5-1 | NA | CASSLVRSKNTEAFF | TGCGCCAGCAGCTTGGTTAGGTCAAAGAACACTGAAGCTTTCTTT
TRBJ2-5 | many | TRBV7-6 | NA | CASSLVGGRQETQYF | TGTGCCAGCAGCTTAGTCGGGGGGCGCCAAGAGACCCAGTACTTC
TRBJ1-5 | many | TRBV21-1 | NA | CASSKRDTLNQPQHF | TGTGCCAGCAGCAAACGGGACACTCTCAATCAGCCCCAGCATTTT
TRBJ2-3 | many | TRBV7-3 | NA | CASSGASTDTQYF | TGTGCCAGCAGCGGGGCTAGCACAGATACGCAGTATTTT
TRBJ2-3 | many | TRBV6-2/TRBV6-3 | NA | CASSYGLDSTDTQYF | TGTGCCAGCAGTTACGGGTTGGACTCCACAGATACGCAGTATTTT
TRBJ2-5 | many | TRBV14 | NA | CASSQVETQYF | TGTGCCAGCAGCCAAGTGGAGACCCAGTACTTC
TRBJ2-3 | many | TRBV5-1 | NA | CASSLGGKDTQYF | TGCGCCAGCAGCTTGGGGGGGAAAGATACGCAGTATTTT
TRBJ2-2 | many | TRBV7-6 | NA | CASSDSGGELFF | TGTGCCAGCAGCGACAGCGGCGGGGAGCTGTTTTTT
TRBJ2-1 | many | TRBV24-1 | TRBD2 | CATSDLGGVNEQFF | TGTGCCACCAGTGATCTGGGGGGGGTAAATGAGCAGTTCTTC
TRBJ1-1 | NA | TRBV12-3/TRBV12-4 | NA | CASSWTVNTEAFF | TGTGCCAGCAGTTGGACAGTGAACACTGAAGCTTTCTTT
TRBJ1-5 | NA | TRBV7-9 | NA | CASRDHSNQPQNF | TGTGCCAGCAGGGACCATAGCAATCAGCCCCAGAATTTT
TRBJ1-3 | many | TRBV5-1 | NA | CASSFGGSAGNTIYF | TGCGCCAGCAGCTTCGGGGGGTCCGCTGGAAACACCATATATTTT
TRBJ2-2 | many | TRBV9 | NA | CASSVELNTGELFF | TGTGCCAGCAGCGTAGAACTGAACACCGGGGAGCTGTTTTTT
TRBJ2-5 | many | TRBV7-2 | NA | CASREWGRGETQYF | TGTGCCAGCAGGGAATGGGGTCGGGGGGAGACCCAGTACTTC
TRBJ2-1 | few | TRBV2 | TRBD1 | CASSLQGASVHEQFF | TGTGCCAGCAGCCTCCAGGGGGCAAGCGTGCATGAGCAGTTCTTC
TRBJ1-1 | many | TRBV6-2/TRBV6-3 | NA | CASSYLTGNTEAFF | TGTGCCAGCAGTTACTTAACAGGGAACACTGAAGCTTTCTTT
TRBJ1-2 | few | TRBV7-2 | TRBD1 | CASSLETGYNYGYTF | TGTGCCAGCAGCTTGGAGACAGGGTACAACTATGGCTACACCTTC
TRBJ2-1 | many | TRBV12-3/TRBV12-4 | TRBD2 | CASSFSGGNNEQFF | TGTGCCAGCAGTTTTTCGGGGGGAAACAATGAGCAGTTCTTC
TRBJ2-2 | many | TRBV10-3 | NA | CAISGVQGSLGGELFF | TGTGCCATCAGTGGAGTCCAGGGCTCGCTTGGCGGGGAGCTGTTTTTT
TRBJ2-5 | few | TRBV10-3 | NA | CATLGQNQETQYF | TGTGCTACCCTGGGGCAAAACCAAGAGACCCAGTACTTC
TRBJ2-7 | many | TRBV20-1 | NA | CSASSQVSEQYF | TGCAGTGCTTCGTCACAGGTATCCGAGCAGTACTTC
TRBJ2-5 | many | TRBV20-1 | TRBD2 | CSAAAGGEETQYF | TGCAGTGCAGCGGCGGGGGGCGAAGAGACCCAGTACTTC
TRBJ2-1 | many | TRBV20-1 | NA | CSARPRAESYNEQFF | TGCAGTGCTCGTCCAAGAGCGGAGTCCTACAATGAGCAGTTCTTC
TRBJ1-3 | many | TRBV25-1 | NA | CASSDKSGNTIYF | TGTGCCAGCAGTGATAAGTCGGGAAACACCATATATTTT
TRBJ2-2 | many | TRBV5-1 | NA | CASSLVAGNTGELFF | TGCGCCAGCAGCTTGGTGGCGGGGAACACCGGGGAGCTGTTTTTT
TRBJ2-3 | many | TRBV14 | NA | CASSQDLPDTQYF | TGTGCCAGCAGCCAAGATCTCCCAGATACGCAGTATTTT
TRBJ1-2 | many | TRBV9 | NA | CASSPTLQVGANYGYTF | TGTGCCAGCAGCCCTACTTTACAGGTGGGAGCTAACTATGGCTACACCTTC
TRBJ2-5 | medium-sized | TRBV7-2 | TRBD2 | CASSPMGRAGGQETQYF | TGTGCCAGCAGCCCGATGGGCCGCGCGGGGGGGCAGGAGACCCAGTACTTC
TRBJ2-3 | many | TRBV20-1 | NA | CSTANTLTDTQYF | TGCAGTACCGCTAACACACTCACAGATACGCAGTATTTT
TRBJ1-3 | many | TRBV5-1 | NA | CASSFGGSGNTIYF | TGCGCCAGCAGCTTCGGGGGCTCTGGAAACACCATATATTTT
TRBJ2-3 | many | TRBV7-6 | NA | CASSLSRPGGPDTQYF | TGTGCCAGCAGCTTATCCCGCCCCGGGGGTCCAGATACGCAGTATTTT
TRBJ1-1 | NA | TRBV9 | NA | CASSVVPEGEAFF | TGTGCCAGCAGCGTAGTGCCTGAGGGTGAAGCTTTCTTT
TRBJ2-2 | many | TRBV7-9 | NA | CASSFSGANTGELFF | TGTGCCAGCAGCTTTTCCGGGGCAAACACCGGGGAGCTGTTTTTT
TRBJ2-7 | many | TRBV7-9 | NA | CASSHSTNEQYF | TGTGCCAGCAGCCATTCCACTAACGAGCAGTACTTC
TRBJ2-2 | many | TRBV12-3/TRBV12-4 | NA | CASNPEVGELFF | TGTGCCAGCAATCCGGAGGTCGGGGAGCTGTTTTTT
TRBJ2-1 | many | TRBV5-1 | TRBD2 | CASSLLAGAQDEQFF | TGCGCCAGCAGCTTACTAGCGGGGGCCCAGGATGAGCAGTTCTTC
TRBJ2-3 | many | TRBV10-1 | NA | CASSRGLNPSTDTQYF | TGCGCCAGCAGCCGCGGACTAAATCCTAGCACAGATACGCAGTATTTT
TRBJ1-2 | many | TRBV2 | NA | CASSGQAQGHTF | TGTGCCAGCAGTGGTCAAGCTCAGGGCCACACCTTC
TRBJ2-7 | many | TRBV7-8 | NA | CASSPTTSEQYF | TGTGCCAGCAGCCCTACTACCTCCGAGCAGTACTTC
TRBJ2-7 | few | TRBV5-4 | NA | CASSLGMDSYEQYF | TGTGCCAGCAGCTTGGGCATGGACTCCTACGAGCAGTACTTC